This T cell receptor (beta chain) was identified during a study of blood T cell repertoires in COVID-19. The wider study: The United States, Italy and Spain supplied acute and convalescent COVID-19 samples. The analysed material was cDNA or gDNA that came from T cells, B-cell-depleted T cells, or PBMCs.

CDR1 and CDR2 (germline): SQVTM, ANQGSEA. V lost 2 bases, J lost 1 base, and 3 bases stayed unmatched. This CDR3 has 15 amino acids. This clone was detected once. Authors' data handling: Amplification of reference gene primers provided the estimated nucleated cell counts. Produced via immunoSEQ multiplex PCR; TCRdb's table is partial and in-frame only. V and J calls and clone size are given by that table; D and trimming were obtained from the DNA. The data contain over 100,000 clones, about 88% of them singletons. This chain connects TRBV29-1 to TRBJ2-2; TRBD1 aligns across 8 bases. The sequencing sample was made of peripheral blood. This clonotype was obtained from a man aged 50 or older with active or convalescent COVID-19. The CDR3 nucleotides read TGCAGCGTTGAATTGGACAGGGAGAACACCGGGGAGCTGTTTTTT. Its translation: CSVELDRENTGELFF.